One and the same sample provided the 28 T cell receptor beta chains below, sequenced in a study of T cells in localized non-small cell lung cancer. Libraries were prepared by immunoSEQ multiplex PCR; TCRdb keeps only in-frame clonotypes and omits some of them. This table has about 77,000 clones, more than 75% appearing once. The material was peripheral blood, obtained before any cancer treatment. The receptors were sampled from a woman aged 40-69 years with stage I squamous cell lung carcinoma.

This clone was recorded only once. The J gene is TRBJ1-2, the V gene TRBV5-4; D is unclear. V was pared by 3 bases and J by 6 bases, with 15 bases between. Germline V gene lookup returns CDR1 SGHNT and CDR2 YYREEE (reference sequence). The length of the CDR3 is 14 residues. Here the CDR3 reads CASSSSPTEDGYTF. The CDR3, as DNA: TGTGCCAGCAGCTCTTCCCCTACCGAGGATGGCTACACCTTC.

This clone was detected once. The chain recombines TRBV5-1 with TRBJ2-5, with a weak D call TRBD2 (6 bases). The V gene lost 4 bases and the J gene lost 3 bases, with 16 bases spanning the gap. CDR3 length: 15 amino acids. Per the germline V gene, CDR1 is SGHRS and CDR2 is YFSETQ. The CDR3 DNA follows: TGCGCCAGCAGCATCCGGGACTCTCAAAAAGAGACCCAGTACTTC. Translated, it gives CASSIRDSQKETQYF. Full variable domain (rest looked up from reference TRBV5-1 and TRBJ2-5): KAGVTQTPRYLIKTRGQQVTLSCSPISGHRSVSWYQQTPGQGLQFLFEYFSETQRNKGNFPGRFSGRQFSNSRSEMNVSTLELGDSALYLCASSIRDSQKETQYFGPGTRLLVL.

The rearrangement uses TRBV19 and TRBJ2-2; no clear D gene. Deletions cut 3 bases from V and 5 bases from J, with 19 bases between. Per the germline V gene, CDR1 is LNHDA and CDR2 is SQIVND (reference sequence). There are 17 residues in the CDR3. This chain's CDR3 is CASSISTRATGTGELFF. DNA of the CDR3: TGTGCCAGTAGTATTTCGACCCGGGCCACTGGGACCGGGGAGCTGTTTTTT.

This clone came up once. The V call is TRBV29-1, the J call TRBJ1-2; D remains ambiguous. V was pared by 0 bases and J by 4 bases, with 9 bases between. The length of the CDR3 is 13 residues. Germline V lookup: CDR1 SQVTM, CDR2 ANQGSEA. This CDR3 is CSVEDRGGYGYTF. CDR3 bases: TGCAGCGTTGAAGATCGGGGTGGCTATGGCTACACCTTC.

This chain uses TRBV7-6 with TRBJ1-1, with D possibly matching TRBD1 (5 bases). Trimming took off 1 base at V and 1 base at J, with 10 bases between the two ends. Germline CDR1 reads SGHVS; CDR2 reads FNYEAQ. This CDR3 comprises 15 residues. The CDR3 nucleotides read TGTGCCAGCAGCTTAGGGGACGCGTGGAACACTGAAGCTTTCTTT. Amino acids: CASSLGDAWNTEAFF.

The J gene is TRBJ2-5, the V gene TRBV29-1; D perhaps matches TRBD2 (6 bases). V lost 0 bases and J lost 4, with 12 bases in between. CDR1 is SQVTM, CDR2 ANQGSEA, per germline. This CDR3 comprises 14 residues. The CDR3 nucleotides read TGCAGCGTTGAAGATAAGACTAGTGGAGAGACCCAGTACTTC. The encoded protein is CSVEDKTSGETQYF.

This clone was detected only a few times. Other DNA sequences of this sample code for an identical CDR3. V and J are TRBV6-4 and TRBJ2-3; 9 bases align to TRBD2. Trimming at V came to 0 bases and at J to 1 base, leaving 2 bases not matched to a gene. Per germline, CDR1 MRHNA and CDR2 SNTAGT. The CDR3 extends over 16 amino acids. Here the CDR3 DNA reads TGTGCCAGCAGTGACTCGGGACTAGCTCGCACAGATACGCAGTATTTT. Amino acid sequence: CASSDSGLARTDTQYF.

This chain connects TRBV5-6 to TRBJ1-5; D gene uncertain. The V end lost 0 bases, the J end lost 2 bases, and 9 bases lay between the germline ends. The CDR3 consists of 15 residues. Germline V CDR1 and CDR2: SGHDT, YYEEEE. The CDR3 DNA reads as TGTGCCAGCAGCTTGGACGGGTCTCGCAATCAGCCCCAGCATTTT. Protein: CASSLDGSRNQPQHF.

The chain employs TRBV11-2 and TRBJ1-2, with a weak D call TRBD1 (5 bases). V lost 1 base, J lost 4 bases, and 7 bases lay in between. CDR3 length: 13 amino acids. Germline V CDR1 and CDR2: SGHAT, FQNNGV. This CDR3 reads CASSLGQTYGYTF. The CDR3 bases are TGTGCCAGCAGCTTAGGACAGACCTATGGCTACACCTTC.

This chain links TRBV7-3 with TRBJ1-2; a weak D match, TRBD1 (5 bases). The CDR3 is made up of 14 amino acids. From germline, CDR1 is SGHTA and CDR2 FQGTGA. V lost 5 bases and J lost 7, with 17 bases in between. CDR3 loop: CASSTGPGLSGYTF. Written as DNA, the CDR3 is TGTGCCAGCAGCACAGGACCCGGTTTAAGTGGCTACACCTTC.

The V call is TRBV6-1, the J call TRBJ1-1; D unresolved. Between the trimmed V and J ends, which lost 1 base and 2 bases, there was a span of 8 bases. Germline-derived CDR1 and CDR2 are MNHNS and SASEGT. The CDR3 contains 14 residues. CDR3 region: CASSEVGPNTEAFF. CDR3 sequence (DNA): TGTGCCAGCAGTGAAGTGGGCCCCAACACTGAAGCTTTCTTT.

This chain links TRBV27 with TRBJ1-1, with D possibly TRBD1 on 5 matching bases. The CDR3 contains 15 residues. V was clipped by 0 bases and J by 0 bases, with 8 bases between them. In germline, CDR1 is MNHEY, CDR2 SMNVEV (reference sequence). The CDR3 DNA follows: TGTGCCAGCAGTTTATCGCTGGGGGTGAACACTGAAGCTTTCTTT. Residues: CASSLSLGVNTEAFF.

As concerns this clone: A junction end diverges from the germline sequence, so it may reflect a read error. CDR3 protein: CASSLGTAETQYF. In DNA, the CDR3 is TGTGCTAGCAGCTTAGGGACAGCCGAGACCCAGTACTTC. The chain is built from TRBV7-7 and TRBJ2-5; TRBD1 agrees at 7 bases. The length of the CDR3 is 13 residues. Germline V gene sequence: CDR1 SSHAT, CDR2 FNYEAQ (reference sequence).

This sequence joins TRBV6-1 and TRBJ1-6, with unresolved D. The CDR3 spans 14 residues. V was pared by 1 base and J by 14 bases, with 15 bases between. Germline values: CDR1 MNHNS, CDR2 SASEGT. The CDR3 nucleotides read TGTGCCAGCAGTGAAGACCCATTCGGATTCACCCTCCACTTT. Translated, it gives CASSEDPFGFTLHF.

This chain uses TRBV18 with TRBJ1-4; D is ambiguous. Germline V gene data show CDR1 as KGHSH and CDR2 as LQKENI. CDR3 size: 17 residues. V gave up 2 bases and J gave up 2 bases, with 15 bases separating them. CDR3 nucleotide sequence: TGTGCCAGCTCACCATACGGGAGTTCGGCCACTAATGAAAAACTGTTTTTT. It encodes CASSPYGSSATNEKLFF.

The CDR3 DNA sequence: TGTGCCAGCAGCCCCCCCCGGACAGGGGGGGGCAATGAGCAGTTCTTC. Encoded protein: CASSPPRTGGGNEQFF. The J gene is TRBJ2-1, the V gene TRBV5-4, with 10 bases fitting TRBD1. The germline CDR1 and CDR2 sequences are SGHNT and YYREEE (reference sequence). CDR3 length: 16 residues. V lost 4 bases to trimming and J lost 6 bases; unmatched junction nucleotides: 10.

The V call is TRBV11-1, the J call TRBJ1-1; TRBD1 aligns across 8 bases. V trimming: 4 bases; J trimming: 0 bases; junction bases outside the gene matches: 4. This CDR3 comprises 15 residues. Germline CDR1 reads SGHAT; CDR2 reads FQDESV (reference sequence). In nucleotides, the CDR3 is TGTGCCAGCAGCTCGACAGGGGAGTTGAACACTGAAGCTTTCTTT. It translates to CASSSTGELNTEAFF.

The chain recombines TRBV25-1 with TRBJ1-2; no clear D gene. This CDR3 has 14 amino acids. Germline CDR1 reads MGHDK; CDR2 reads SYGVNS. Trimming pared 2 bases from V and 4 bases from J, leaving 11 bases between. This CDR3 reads CASSEPGVVYGYTF. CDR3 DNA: TGTGCCAGCAGTGAACCCGGGGTCGTCTATGGCTACACCTTC.

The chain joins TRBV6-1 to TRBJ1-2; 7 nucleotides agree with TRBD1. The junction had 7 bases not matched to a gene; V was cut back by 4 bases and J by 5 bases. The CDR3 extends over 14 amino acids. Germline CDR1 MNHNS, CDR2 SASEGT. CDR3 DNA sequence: TGTGCCAGCAGTGGGAGACAGGGCCTATATGGCTACACCTTC. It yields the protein CASSGRQGLYGYTF.

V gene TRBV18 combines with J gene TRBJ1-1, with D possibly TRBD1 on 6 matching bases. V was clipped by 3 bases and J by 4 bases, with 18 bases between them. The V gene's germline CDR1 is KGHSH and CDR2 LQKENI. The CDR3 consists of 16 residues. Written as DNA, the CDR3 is TGTGCCAGCTCACCGATCGGTCCGGGGGCTGGCACTGAAGCTTTCTTT. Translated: CASSPIGPGAGTEAFF.

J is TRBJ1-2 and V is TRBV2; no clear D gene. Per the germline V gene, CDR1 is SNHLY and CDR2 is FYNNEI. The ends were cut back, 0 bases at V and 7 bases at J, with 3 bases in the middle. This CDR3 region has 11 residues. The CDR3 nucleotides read TGTGCCAGCAGTGAAGCGGGTGGCTACACCTTC. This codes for CASSEAGGYTF.

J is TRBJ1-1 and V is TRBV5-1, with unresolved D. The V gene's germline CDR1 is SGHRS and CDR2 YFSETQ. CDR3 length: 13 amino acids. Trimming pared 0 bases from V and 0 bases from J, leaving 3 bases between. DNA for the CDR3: TGCGCCAGCAGCTTGGTAGTGAACACTGAAGCTTTCTTT. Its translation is CASSLVVNTEAFF.

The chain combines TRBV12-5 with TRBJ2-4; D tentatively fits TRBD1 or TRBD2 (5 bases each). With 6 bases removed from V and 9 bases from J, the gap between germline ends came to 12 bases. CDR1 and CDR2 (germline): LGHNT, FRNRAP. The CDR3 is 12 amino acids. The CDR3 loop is CASGPTGRIQYF. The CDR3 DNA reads TGTGCTAGTGGCCCCACGGGGCGCATTCAGTACTTC.

This chain's CDR3 is CASTRGQTINSPLHF. CDR3 sequence (DNA): TGTGCCAGCACCAGGGGACAGACGATTAATTCACCCCTCCACTTT. The chain carries TRBV6-5 and TRBJ1-6, with 7 bases that match TRBD1. Germline CDR1 reads MNHEY; CDR2 reads SVGAGI. The junction had 9 bases not matched to a gene; V was cut back by 7 bases and J by 6 bases. The CDR3 is 15 amino acids.

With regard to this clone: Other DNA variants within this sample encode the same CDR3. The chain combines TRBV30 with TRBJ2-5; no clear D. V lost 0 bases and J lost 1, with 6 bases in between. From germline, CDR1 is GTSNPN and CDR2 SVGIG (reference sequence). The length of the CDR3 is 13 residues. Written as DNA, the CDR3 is TGTGCCTGGAGTGTAGGAATCCAAGAGACCCAGTACTTC. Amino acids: CAWSVGIQETQYF.

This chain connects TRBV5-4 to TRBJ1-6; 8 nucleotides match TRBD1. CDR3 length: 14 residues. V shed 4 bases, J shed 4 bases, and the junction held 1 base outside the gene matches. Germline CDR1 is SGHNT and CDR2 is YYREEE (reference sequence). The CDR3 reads CASSRQGYNSPLHF. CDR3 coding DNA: TGTGCCAGCAGCCGACAGGGGTATAATTCACCCCTCCACTTT.

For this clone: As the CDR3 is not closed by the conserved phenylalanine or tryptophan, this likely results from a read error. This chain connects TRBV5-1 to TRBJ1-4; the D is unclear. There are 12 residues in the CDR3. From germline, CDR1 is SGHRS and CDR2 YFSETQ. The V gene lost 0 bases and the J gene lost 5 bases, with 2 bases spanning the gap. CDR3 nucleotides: TGCGCCAGCAGCTTGGAGAATGAAAAACTGTTTCTT. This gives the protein CASSLENEKLFL.

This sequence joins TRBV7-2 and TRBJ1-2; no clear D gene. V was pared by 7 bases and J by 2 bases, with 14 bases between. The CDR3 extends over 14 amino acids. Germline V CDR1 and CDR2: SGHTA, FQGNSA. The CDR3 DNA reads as TGTGCCAGCAAAAAGAGCGGACGGAACTATGGCTACACCTTC. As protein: CASKKSGRNYGYTF.